A selection of T cell receptor beta chains follows, all from one sample in a study of regulatory T cells in long-lasting Graves disease. TCRdb analysed the multiplex PCR reads with MiXCR anew, one entry per CDR3 protein. Of about 240,000 distinct CDR3 sequences listed, around 21% are singletons. Specimen: peripheral blood mononuclear cells (PBMCs), collected at new diagnosis, from a patient treated with antithyroid drugs. All receptors derive from a female donor with Graves disease. Both conserved end residues are part of each CDR3. A D gene is named only where the DNA matches it firmly. Clone size appears in some rows only: once, few, many, or a class for an expanded clone.

d_call: TRBD2; v_call: TRBV5-4; clone_size: once; j_call: TRBJ2-1; cdr3_aa: CASSSSGDYNEQFF; cdr3_nt: TGTGCCAGCAGCTCTAGCGGGGACTACAATGAGCAGTTCTTC
d_call: NA; v_call: TRBV7-2; clone_size: many; j_call: TRBJ1-2; cdr3_aa: CASSLGFTGGYTF; cdr3_nt: TGTGCCAGCAGCTTGGGGTTCACTGGAGGCTACACCTTC
d_call: TRBD2; v_call: TRBV6-1; clone_size: once; j_call: TRBJ2-1; cdr3_aa: CASSLLAVFNEQFF; cdr3_nt: TGTGCCAGCAGTCTACTAGCGGTGTTCAATGAGCAGTTCTTC
d_call: TRBD1; v_call: TRBV2; clone_size: many; j_call: TRBJ1-5; cdr3_aa: CASSEVTGGGNQPQHF; cdr3_nt: TGTGCCAGCAGTGAAGTAACAGGGGGTGGCAATCAGCCCCAGCATTTT
d_call: TRBD1; v_call: TRBV11-2; clone_size: few; j_call: TRBJ1-1; cdr3_aa: CASSSQDRGYGEAFF; cdr3_nt: TGTGCCAGCAGCTCGCAGGACAGGGGGTACGGTGAAGCTTTCTTT
d_call: NA; v_call: TRBV27; clone_size: NA; j_call: TRBJ2-7; cdr3_aa: CASSLGTRGHEQYF; cdr3_nt: TGTGCCAGCAGTTTGGGGACTAGGGGGCACGAGCAGTACTTC
d_call: TRBD2; v_call: TRBV9; clone_size: many; j_call: TRBJ2-2; cdr3_aa: CASSVGSPSGNTGELFF; cdr3_nt: TGTGCCAGCAGCGTAGGATCCCCTAGCGGAAACACCGGGGAGCTGTTTTTT
d_call: NA; v_call: TRBV7-2; clone_size: NA; j_call: TRBJ2-7; cdr3_aa: CASSFRGANTGEQYF; cdr3_nt: TGTGCCAGCAGCTTCAGGGGGGCGAACACCGGGGAGCAGTACTTC
d_call: NA; v_call: TRBV7-2; clone_size: few; j_call: TRBJ1-5; cdr3_aa: CASSLGQSYQPQHF; cdr3_nt: TGTGCCAGCAGCTTAGGGCAGTCTTATCAGCCCCAGCATTTT
d_call: TRBD2; v_call: TRBV20-1; clone_size: many; j_call: TRBJ2-1; cdr3_aa: CSAPPQRGGSNEQFF; cdr3_nt: TGCAGTGCTCCCCCGCAGCGGGGGGGCTCGAATGAGCAGTTCTTC
d_call: NA; v_call: TRBV20-1; clone_size: many; j_call: TRBJ2-3; cdr3_aa: CSASAPDTQYF; cdr3_nt: TGCAGTGCTAGCGCACCGGATACGCAGTATTTT
d_call: TRBD1; v_call: TRBV27; clone_size: many; j_call: TRBJ2-5; cdr3_aa: CASSRNPGQGGETQYF; cdr3_nt: TGTGCCAGCAGCAGAAATCCGGGACAGGGGGGGGAGACCCAGTACTTC
d_call: TRBD2; v_call: TRBV19; clone_size: NA; j_call: TRBJ2-1; cdr3_aa: CASSPSPGTSGLGEQFF; cdr3_nt: TGTGCCAGTAGTCCATCGCCCGGGACTAGCGGGTTAGGTGAGCAGTTCTTC